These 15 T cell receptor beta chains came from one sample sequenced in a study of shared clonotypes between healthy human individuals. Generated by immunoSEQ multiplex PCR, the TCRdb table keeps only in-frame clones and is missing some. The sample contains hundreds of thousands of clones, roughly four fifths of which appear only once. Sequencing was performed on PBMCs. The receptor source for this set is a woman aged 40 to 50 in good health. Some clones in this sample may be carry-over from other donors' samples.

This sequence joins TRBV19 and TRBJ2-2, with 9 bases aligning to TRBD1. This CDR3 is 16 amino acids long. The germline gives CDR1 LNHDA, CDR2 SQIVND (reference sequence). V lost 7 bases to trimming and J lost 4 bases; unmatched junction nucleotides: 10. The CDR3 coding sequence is TGTGCCAGTATCTCCTGGGACAGGGTACGCACCGGGGAGCTGTTTTTT. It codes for CASISWDRVRTGELFF.

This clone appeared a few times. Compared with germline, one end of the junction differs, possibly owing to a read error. The CDR3, as DNA: TGTGCCAGCAGACAACAGTTAGGCACAGATACGCAGTATTTC. Encoded protein: CASRQQLGTDTQYF. The rearrangement links TRBV11-3 to TRBJ2-3; no firm D call. CDR1 and CDR2 from the germline V gene are SGHNT and YENEEA. The CDR3 contains 14 residues.

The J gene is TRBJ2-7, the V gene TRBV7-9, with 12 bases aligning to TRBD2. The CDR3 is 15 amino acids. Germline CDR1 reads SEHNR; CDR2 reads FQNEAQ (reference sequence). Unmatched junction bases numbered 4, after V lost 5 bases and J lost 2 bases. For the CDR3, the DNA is TGTGCCAGCAGCCCCCGGACTAGCGGGACCTACGAGCAGTACTTC. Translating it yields CASSPRTSGTYEQYF.

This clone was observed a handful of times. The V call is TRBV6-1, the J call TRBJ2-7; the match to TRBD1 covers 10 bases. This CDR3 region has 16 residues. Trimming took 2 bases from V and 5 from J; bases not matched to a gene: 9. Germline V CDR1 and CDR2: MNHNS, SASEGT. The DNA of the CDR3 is TGTGCCAGCAGTGAATTCCCCCGGGGACAGGGGCACGAGCAGTACTTC. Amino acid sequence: CASSEFPRGQGHEQYF.

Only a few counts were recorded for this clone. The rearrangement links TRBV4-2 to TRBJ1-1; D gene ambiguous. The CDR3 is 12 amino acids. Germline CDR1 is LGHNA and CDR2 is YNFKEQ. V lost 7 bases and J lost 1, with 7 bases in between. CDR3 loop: CASKTRNTEAFF. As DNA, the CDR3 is TGTGCCAGCAAGACACGGAACACTGAAGCTTTCTTT.

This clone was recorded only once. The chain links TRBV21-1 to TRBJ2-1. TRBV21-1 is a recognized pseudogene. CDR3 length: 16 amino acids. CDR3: CASSTTGGTQLNEQFF. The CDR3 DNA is TGTGCCAGCAGCACGACAGGCGGGACGCAACTCAATGAGCAGTTCTTC.

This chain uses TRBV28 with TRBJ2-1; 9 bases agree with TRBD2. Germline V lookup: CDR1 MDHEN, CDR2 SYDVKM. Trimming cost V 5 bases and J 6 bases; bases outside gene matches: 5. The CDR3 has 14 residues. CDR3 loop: CASSTGTSFNEQFF. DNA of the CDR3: TGTGCCAGCAGTACGGGGACTAGCTTCAATGAGCAGTTCTTC.

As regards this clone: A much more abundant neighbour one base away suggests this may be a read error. CDR3 region: CASRGLAEQETQYF. The DNA for the CDR3 is TGTGCCAGCAGAGGACTAGCGGAGCAAGAGACCCAGTACTTC. The chain employs TRBV27 and TRBJ2-5; 10 positions agree with TRBD2. V shed 6 bases and J 2 bases; nucleotides not matched to a gene: 3. CDR3 length: 14 amino acids. Germline V lookup: CDR1 MNHEY, CDR2 SMNVEV (reference sequence).

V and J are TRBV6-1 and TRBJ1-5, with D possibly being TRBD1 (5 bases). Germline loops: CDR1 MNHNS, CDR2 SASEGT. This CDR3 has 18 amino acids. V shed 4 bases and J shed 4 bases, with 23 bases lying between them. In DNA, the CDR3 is TGTGCCAGCAGTGGATCCCTGTCGGGGCGTCTGGGGAATCAGCCCCAGCATTTT. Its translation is CASSGSLSGRLGNQPQHF.

CDR3 in amino acids: CASSHSRDTKGQPQHF. The CDR3 DNA sequence: TGCGCCAGCAGCCATTCCCGGGACACCAAAGGTCAGCCCCAGCATTTT. This chain joins TRBV4-1 and TRBJ1-5; the D gene is possibly TRBD1 (6 bases). Germline CDR1 is MGHRA and CDR2 is YSYEKL. This CDR3 is 16 amino acids long. Deletions cut 3 bases from V and 6 bases from J, with 18 bases between.

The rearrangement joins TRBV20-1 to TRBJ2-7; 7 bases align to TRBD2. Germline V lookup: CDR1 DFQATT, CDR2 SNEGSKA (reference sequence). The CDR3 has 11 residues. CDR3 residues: CRVAGNYEQYF. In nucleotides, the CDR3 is TGCAGAGTAGCGGGTAACTACGAGCAGTACTTC.

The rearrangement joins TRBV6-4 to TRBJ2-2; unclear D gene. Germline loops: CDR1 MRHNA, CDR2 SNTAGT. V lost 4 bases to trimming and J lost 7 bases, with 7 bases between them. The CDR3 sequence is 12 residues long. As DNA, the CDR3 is TGTGCCAGCAGTGCTTACGGCGGGGAGCTGTTTTTT. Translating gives CASSAYGGELFF.

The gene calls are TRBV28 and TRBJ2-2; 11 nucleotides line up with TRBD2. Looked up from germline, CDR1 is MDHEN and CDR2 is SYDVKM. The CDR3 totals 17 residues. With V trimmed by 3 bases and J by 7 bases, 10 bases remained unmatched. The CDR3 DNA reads TGTGCCAGCAGTTTTGACCCGACTAGCGGGAATGACGGGGAGCTGTTTTTT. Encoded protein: CASSFDPTSGNDGELFF.

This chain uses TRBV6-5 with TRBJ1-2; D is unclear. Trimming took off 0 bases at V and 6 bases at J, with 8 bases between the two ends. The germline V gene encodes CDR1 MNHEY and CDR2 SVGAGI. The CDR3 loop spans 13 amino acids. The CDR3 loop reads CASSYSVWDGYTF. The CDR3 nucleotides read TGTGCCAGCAGTTACTCGGTTTGGGATGGCTACACCTTC.

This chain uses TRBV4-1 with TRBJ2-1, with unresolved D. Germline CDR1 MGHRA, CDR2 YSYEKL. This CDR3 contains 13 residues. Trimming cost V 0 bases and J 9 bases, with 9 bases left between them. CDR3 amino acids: CASSQERWGEQFF. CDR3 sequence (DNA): TGCGCCAGCAGCCAAGAGAGGTGGGGTGAGCAGTTCTTC.